The 3 T cell receptor beta chains listed next were all sequenced from one sample in a study of blood T cell repertoires in COVID-19. Sequencing was performed with immunoSEQ multiplex PCR; in TCRdb, only in-frame clones are kept and a portion is missing. The table shows some 300,000 clones, with 85% to 95% occurring only once. Material: PBMCs or T cells enriched from blood (not recorded which). These receptors were obtained from a woman aged 25 to 39 who had been exposed to COVID-19.

The J gene is TRBJ1-2, the V gene TRBV6-5; a possible D gene is TRBD1 (5 bases). This CDR3 spans 14 amino acids. V was shortened by 1 base and J by 4 bases, with 10 bases between the two germline ends. The germline V gene has CDR1 MNHEY and CDR2 SVGAGI. CDR3 region: CASSYLTVPYGYTF. For the CDR3, the DNA is TGTGCCAGCAGTTACTTGACAGTCCCCTATGGCTACACCTTC.

This rearrangement joins TRBV27 to TRBJ1-2; 7 bases map to TRBD1. V lost 2 bases, J lost 2 bases, and 8 bases stayed unmatched. Germline V gives CDR1 MNHEY, CDR2 SMNVEV (reference sequence). The CDR3 totals 16 residues. CDR3 residues: CASSLLNTDRNYGYTF. CDR3 in DNA: TGTGCCAGCAGTTTACTCAACACGGACAGGAACTATGGCTACACCTTC.

V usage is TRBV9 and J usage is TRBJ2-3; 8 bases are shared with TRBD2. V shed 4 bases and J 0 bases; nucleotides not matched to a gene: 19. The CDR3 totals 20 residues. The germline V gene has CDR1 SGDLS and CDR2 YYNGEE. This chain's CDR3 is CASSPRGAGAAPLSTDTQYF. Here the CDR3 DNA reads TGTGCCAGCAGCCCCCGGGGAGCGGGGGCCGCCCCCCTTAGCACAGATACGCAGTATTTT. The variable domain in full, with the rest retrieved from reference TRBV9 and TRBJ2-3, is DSGVTQTPKHLITATGQRVTLRCSPRSGDLSVYWYQQSLDQGLQFLIQYYNGEERAKGNILERFSAQQFPDLHSELNLSSLELGDSALYFCASSPRGAGAAPLSTDTQYFGPGTRLTVL.